Included here is one T cell receptor (beta chain) sequence, with context. The CDR3 contains 14 residues. After removal of 7 bases from V and 5 bases from J, the junction contained 9 bases not matched to a gene. In germline, CDR1 is MNHEY, CDR2 SVGAGI. This specimen comes from a study of blood T cell repertoires in COVID-19. Libraries were prepared by immunoSEQ multiplex PCR; TCRdb keeps only in-frame clonotypes and omits some of them. Of around 76,000 clones listed, around 89% were seen once; the top ten hold just under 0.6%. This receptor was taken from a man in his sixties with acute or convalescent COVID-19. The sample taken for sequencing was peripheral blood. V and J are TRBV6-5 and TRBJ1-2, with 8 bases fitting TRBD1. CDR3 coding DNA: TGTGCCAGCATTACGACAGGGGCCCTTTATGGCTACACCTTC. Translation gives CASITTGALYGYTF.